This T cell receptor beta chain was profiled in a study of beta chain features in type 1 diabetes. General study points: Compared to healthy donors, patients appeared to have naive, central memory and Treg TCRB repertoires that were more alike. Among patients with Type 1 diabetes, TCRB CDR3s were moderately but significantly shorter in every one of the four CD4+ subsets.

CDR1 and CDR2 from the germline V gene are MGHDK and SYGVNS. V shed 5 bases and J shed 7 bases, with 15 bases lying between them. The CDR3 extends over 15 amino acids. Every bit of the isolated RNA underwent reverse transcription, so sequencing read expressed TCRB transcripts. Profiling relied on immunoSEQ multiplex PCR, and the TCRdb table lists in-frame clones only, not all of them. Of under 850,000 clones in the sample, about an eighth are singletons; the top ten hold 0.02% to 0.025%. Comments on this clone: The antigen remains unidentified.

The sequencing sample was made of naive CD4+ T cells from blood. The V and J genes are TRBV25-1 and TRBJ1-6; possibly TRBD1 for D (5 bases). This clonotype originated in a man aged 18-30 years with type 1 diabetes. The CDR3 loop is CASSFRDVLNSPLHF. The CDR3, as DNA: TGTGCCAGCAGTTTCCGGGACGTCTTAAATTCACCCCTCCACTTT.